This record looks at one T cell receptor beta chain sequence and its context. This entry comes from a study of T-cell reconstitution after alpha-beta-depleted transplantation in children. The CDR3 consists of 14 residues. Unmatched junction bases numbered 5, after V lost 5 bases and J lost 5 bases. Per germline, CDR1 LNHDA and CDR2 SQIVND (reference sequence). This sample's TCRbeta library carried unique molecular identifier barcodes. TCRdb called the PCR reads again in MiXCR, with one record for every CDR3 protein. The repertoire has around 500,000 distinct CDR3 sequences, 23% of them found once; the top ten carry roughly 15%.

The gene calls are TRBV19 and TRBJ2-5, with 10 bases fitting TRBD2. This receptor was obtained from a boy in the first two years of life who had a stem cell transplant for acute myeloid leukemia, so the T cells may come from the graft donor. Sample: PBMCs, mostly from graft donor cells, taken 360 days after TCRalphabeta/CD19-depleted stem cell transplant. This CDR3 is CASSVAGGLETQYF. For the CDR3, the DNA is TGTGCCAGTAGTGTAGCGGGGGGCCTTGAGACCCAGTACTTC.